This entry is about one TCR beta chain. Its antigen is still unknown. These data are taken from a study of long-term antiretroviral therapy in people with HIV. The study, taken as a whole, reports: CDR3 lengths in HIV samples spanned a narrower range than controls. Post-ART diversity increased but stayed below transplant donor controls.

The CDR3 runs to 18 residues. Germline V gene lookup returns CDR1 SGDLS and CDR2 YYNGEE. Trimming cost V 0 bases and J 2 bases; bases outside gene matches: 8. The run of the v3.0 immunoSEQ assay was at survey level. The protocol was immunoSEQ multiplex PCR, while the TCRdb copy is restricted to in-frame clones and leaves out a portion. The data contain approximately 13,000 clones, nearly 85% of them singletons. Everyone in the study who had HIV was treated in the United States. The origin of this receptor is a woman aged 40 to 55 with HIV. The rearrangement joins TRBV9 to TRBJ1-5; 10 nucleotides line up with TRBD1. Material: unsorted PBMCs, obtained 1.8 years before starting antiretroviral therapy. CDR3: CASSVGDRGGLGNQPQHF. As DNA, the CDR3 is TGTGCCAGCAGCGTAGGGGACAGGGGAGGATTGGGCAATCAGCCCCAGCATTTT. The complete variable domain, with remaining parts taken from reference TRBV9 and TRBJ1-5, reads DSGVTQTPKHLITATGQRVTLRCSPRSGDLSVYWYQQSLDQGLQFLIQYYNGEERAKGNILERFSAQQFPDLHSELNLSSLELGDSALYFCASSVGDRGGLGNQPQHFGDGTRLSIL.